This record covers a single T cell receptor beta chain. Which antigen it targets is not known. No qualities accompany the bases; no much larger clone lies one base away. The data were obtained in a study of CD8 T cells in Susac syndrome (dated by TCRdb to the late 2010s). Regarding the research as a whole: Among the Susac syndrome patients who were sequenced, clinically active disease was present in roughly six and clinical remission was observed in fewer than ten. Whether CD8+ T cell activation and differentiation in Susac syndrome was antigen driven was tested using repertoire sequencing. At the time of blood withdrawal, Susac syndrome patients were either therapy-naive, taking corticosteroids (with some also receiving IVIg), or on IVIg alone. Clonality of the CD8+ T cell repertoire was compared between eleven to twelve healthy donors, some 14 Susac syndrome patients and around 15 multiple sclerosis patients. Beyond this particular receptor, the publication reports: Clonal expansion was observed in Susac syndrome CD8+ repertoires, with the highest expansion in CD8+ TEMRA cells and greater expansion in clinically active than in remitting patients. In the total CD8+ and CD8+ TEMRA repertoires, 15 to 20 and five Susac-specific public clones, respectively, were identified. The study acknowledged that relatively few individuals were included in the TCR sequencing and HLA analysis.

Peripheral blood CD8+ and CD4+ T cells from healthy donors, Susac syndrome patients and multiple sclerosis patients were profiled by high-throughput TCR beta sequencing. The Susac syndrome patients fulfilled recently defined diagnostic criteria for definite or probable disease. CD8+ TEMRA cells were enriched by FACS, while bulk CD8+ and CD4+ T cells were purified by magnetic negative isolation. Blood was drawn into EDTA tubes, processed within 24 hours, and PBMCs were isolated by density gradient centrifugation. PBMCs intended for TCR sequencing were frozen in liquid nitrogen and were later thawed in a 37 degrees C water bath. A purity of at least 90% was achieved for sorted or isolated CD4+, CD8+ and CD8+ TEMRA cells. RNA was extracted using the RNeasy kit, and about 0.45 to 1 microgram was reverse transcribed with random hexamers. TCR beta CDR3 regions were amplified with the immunoSEQ multiplex PCR assay covering 54 Vbeta and 13 Jbeta segments. PCR amplification bias was corrected by using a synthetic template baseline for primer optimization and computational correction. Per the original workflow: Only productive sequences were kept, with reads annotated to V, D and J genes according to IMGT and analyzed in immunoSEQ Analyzer. Clonality was calculated as one minus the Shannon entropy normalized by log2 of the number of productive unique sequences. For each patient and control, public and private clones were evaluated among the 100 most prevalent clones. Susac-specific clones were defined as absent from healthy and MS cohorts, about 1,100 published viral clones and other ImmuneACCESS disease sequences. TCRdb reanalyzed the raw reads on its own, using fastp at Q25 for trimming and MiXCR for clone calling, and kept in-frame beta chains. Each entry merges the rows of one CDR3 protein and shows their most common DNA and genes. For this entry, the V and J calls and clone size follow TCRdb and not the study's own pipeline. The sample yields around 150,000 distinct CDR3 sequences; around 93% were counted once. The leading ten clones occupy more than 0.15% of the sample.

The CDR3 spans 16 residues, from the cysteine through the phenylalanine. Left in the record is the CDR3 DNA by itself, 48 bases read in frame from the first base. CDR1 and CDR2 (DFQATT, SNEGSKA) derive from the germline V gene (reference sequence). V ends up 0 bases short and J 8 bases short, with an unmatched junction base count of 13. Source material: CD8+ T cells from PBMCs. Recombination connected TRBV20-1 to TRBJ2-1; 7 bases in the junction line up with TRBD2. The clonotype originates from a human donor with Susac syndrome. The encoded CDR3 is CSARDLVGGSGYEQFF. The DNA is as follows: TGCAGTGCTAGAGATCTCGTGGGAGGGTCGGGCTATGAGCAGTTCTTC.